What follows are 4 T cell receptor beta chains derived from one specimen sequenced in a study of human T cells and chemical hapten exposure. Using its own MiXCR run on the RACE reads, TCRdb lists one record per CDR3 protein. The table shows about 52,000 distinct CDR3 sequences, with 8.5% to 10% occurring only once. Sample time point: pre-sensitization, week 0. Treatment noted: therapeutic diphenylcyclopropenone sensitization with weekly scalp DPC. Someone pulled total RNA out of unfractionated whole blood. Sample: whole blood, taken in connection with sensitization to the hapten diphenylcyclopropenone (DPC). The receptor source for this set is a woman aged 25 to 39 with alopecia areata. Some clones in this sample may be carry-over from other donors' samples.

The chain links TRBV4-3 to TRBJ2-3, with TRBD1 identical over 7 bases. With 0 bases clipped from V and 1 base from J, the junction kept 4 bases outside the gene matches. Germline V gene lookup returns CDR1 LGHNA and CDR2 YSLEER. The CDR3 runs to 16 residues. DNA of the CDR3: TGCGCCAGCAGCCAAGAAGAGGGGGCCGGCACAGATACGCAGTATTTT. This gives the protein CASSQEEGAGTDTQYF.

This chain links TRBV28 with TRBJ2-1; 13 bases match TRBD2. Trimming at V came to 10 bases and at J to 5 bases, leaving 2 bases not matched to a gene. Germline lookup yields CDR1 MDHEN and CDR2 SYDVKM. This CDR3 comprises 13 residues. As DNA, the CDR3 is TGTGCCACGGGACTAGCGGGAAACAATGAGCAGTTCTTC. It encodes CATGLAGNNEQFF.

The V and J genes are TRBV5-1 and TRBJ1-1; TRBD1 matches 7 bases. The V and J ends lost 1 base and 4 bases, in that order; junction bases with no gene match: 4. This CDR3 has 14 residues. The V gene's germline CDR1 is SGHRS and CDR2 YFSETQ. The CDR3 region is CASSLTAGGTEAFF. Here the CDR3 DNA reads TGCGCCAGCAGCTTGACGGCAGGGGGCACTGAAGCTTTCTTT.

This clonotype was detected only a few times. V and J are TRBV19 and TRBJ1-5; D remains ambiguous. This CDR3 comprises 15 residues. Germline-derived CDR1 and CDR2 are LNHDA and SQIVND (reference sequence). V lost 6 bases to trimming and J lost 0 bases, with 12 bases between them. The CDR3 nucleotides are TGTGCCAGTAGGAAAGAGGACGGTAGCAATCAGCCCCAGCATTTT. This encodes CASRKEDGSNQPQHF.